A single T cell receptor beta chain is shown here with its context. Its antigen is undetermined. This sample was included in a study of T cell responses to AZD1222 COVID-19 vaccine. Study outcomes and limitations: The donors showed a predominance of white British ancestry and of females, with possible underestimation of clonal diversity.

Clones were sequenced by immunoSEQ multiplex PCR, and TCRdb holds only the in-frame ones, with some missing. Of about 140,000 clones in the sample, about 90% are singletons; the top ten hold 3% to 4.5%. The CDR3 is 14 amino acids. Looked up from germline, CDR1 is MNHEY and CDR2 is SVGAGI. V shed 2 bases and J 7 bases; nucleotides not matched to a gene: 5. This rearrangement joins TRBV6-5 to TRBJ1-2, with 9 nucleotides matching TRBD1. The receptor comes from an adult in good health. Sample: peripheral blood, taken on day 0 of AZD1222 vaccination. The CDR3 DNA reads TGTGCCAGCAGTTACCGCGGACAGGGGCGTGGCTACACCTTC. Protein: CASSYRGQGRGYTF.